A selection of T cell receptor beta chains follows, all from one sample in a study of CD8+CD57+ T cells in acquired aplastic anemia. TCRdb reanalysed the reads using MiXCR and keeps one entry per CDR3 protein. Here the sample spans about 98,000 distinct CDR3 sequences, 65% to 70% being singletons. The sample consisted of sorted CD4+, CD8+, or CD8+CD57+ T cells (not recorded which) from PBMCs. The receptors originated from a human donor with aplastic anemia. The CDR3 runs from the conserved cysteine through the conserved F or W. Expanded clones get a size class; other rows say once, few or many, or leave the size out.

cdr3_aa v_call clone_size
CASSDTSMNEQFF TRBV2 -
CSAPSGTRDTQYF TRBV20-1 few
CSARGLAGPSSYEQYF TRBV20-1 few
CASSFGTGGSNEQFF TRBV7-9 -
CATSDSGQLRPYEQYF TRBV24-1 -
CASSLPSQETQYF TRBV7-9 -
CASSLTLSNEKLFF TRBV7-9 many
CASSPDLTRGSPLHF TRBV7-9 few
CASSGNLAGEEYF TRBV6-1 -
CASSGDRNNQPQHF TRBV2 -
CSVDEGAGGYTF TRBV29-1 -
CSARGLVAGEQYF TRBV20-1 few
CSVRTGGGRSNTEAFF TRBV20-1 -
CSARARTVDPYEQYF TRBV20-1 few
CATRGQGLETQYF TRBV15 -
CASRAGGDQPQHF TRBV2 -
CASTRDTDSPLHF TRBV14 -
CASSPTWVQETQYF TRBV7-9 -
CASSEAGQSVNTGELFF TRBV2 -
CASSQVEGFEQFF TRBV4-1 -
CATPPKGGSGNTIYF TRBV19 -
CAIMLSGGAPYNEQFF TRBV10-3 -